Shown below are 9 T cell receptor beta chains from a single sample sequenced in a study of technical replicates of blood from several donors. The table came from immunoSEQ multiplex PCR; TCRdb's copy has only in-frame clones and leaves some out. The sample lists approximately 74,000 clones, around nine tenths seen once, with less than 5% in the top ten. The sequencing sample was made of PBMCs. The receptors derive from a human donor in good health. Some clones in this sample may be carry-over from other donors' samples.

The chain combines TRBV6-5 with TRBJ2-3, with 7 bases fitting TRBD2. V gave up 5 bases and J gave up 5 bases; unmatched junction bases: 4. The CDR3 covers 13 residues. From germline, CDR1 is MNHEY and CDR2 SVGAGI. CDR3 nucleotides: TGTGCCAGCAGTAGGGACTACCTAGATACGCAGTATTTT. Residues: CASSRDYLDTQYF.

The CDR3 loop is CASSPGGRLATEAFF. The CDR3, as DNA: TGTGCCAGCAGCCCCGGGGGACGGTTGGCCACTGAAGCTTTCTTT. This rearrangement joins TRBV7-6 to TRBJ1-1, with D perhaps TRBD1 (5 bases). The CDR3 sequence is 15 residues long. The V end was cut by 5 bases, the J end by 4 bases, with 17 bases between. Germline V gene lookup returns CDR1 SGHVS and CDR2 FNYEAQ.

This clone was observed once. The gene calls are TRBV7-2 and TRBJ2-7, with 10 nucleotides matching TRBD2. This CDR3 is built from 18 residues. CDR1 SGHTA and CDR2 FQGNSA come from the germline V gene. V dropped 3 bases and J dropped 3; count of bases not matched to a gene: 14. The DNA of the CDR3 is TGTGCCAGCAGCTTTAAGGGTAGTAGCGGGGGGCATGGCTACGAGCAGTACTTC. Protein sequence: CASSFKGSSGGHGYEQYF. Together with reference TRBV7-2 and TRBJ2-7, the CDR3 gives the full variable domain: GAGVSQSPSNKVTEKGKDVELRCDPISGHTALYWYRQSLGQGLEFLIYFQGNSAPDKSGLPSDRFSAERTGGSVSTLTIQRTQQEDSAVYLCASSFKGSSGGHGYEQYFGPGTRLTVT.

This clone has a handful of counts. The chain employs TRBV19 and TRBJ1-1; 7 positions match TRBD1. Germline V gene data show CDR1 as LNHDA and CDR2 as SQIVND (reference sequence). The V gene end was trimmed by 4 bases and the J gene end by 1 base; junction bases not matched to a gene: 6. The CDR3 covers 15 residues. The CDR3 protein is CASSTKTGANTEAFF. The DNA for the CDR3 is TGTGCCAGTAGTACGAAAACAGGGGCGAACACTGAAGCTTTCTTT.

The V and J genes are TRBV7-2 and TRBJ2-7; 8 bases map to TRBD1. Losses at the gene ends were 4 bases for V and 2 bases for J; bases not matched to a gene: 7. Looked up from germline, CDR1 is SGHTA and CDR2 is FQGNSA. This CDR3 has 15 amino acids. This CDR3 reads CASSSHGQGPYEQYF. Here the CDR3 DNA reads TGTGCCAGCAGCTCCCATGGACAGGGTCCCTACGAGCAGTACTTC.

V and J are TRBV18 and TRBJ1-2; 9 bases match TRBD1. This CDR3 has 16 residues. Germline values: CDR1 KGHSH, CDR2 LQKENI. V lost 8 bases, J lost 0 bases, and 10 bases stayed unmatched. As DNA, the CDR3 is TGTGCCAGCCGAGCTCCCGGGACAGGGACTAACTATGGCTACACCTTC. Protein product: CASRAPGTGTNYGYTF. Supplemented by reference TRBV18 and TRBJ1-2, the full variable domain reads NAGVMQNPRHLVRRRGQEARLRCSPMKGHSHVYWYRQLPEEGLKFMVYLQKENIIDESGMPKERFSAEFPKEGPSILRIQQVVRGDSAAYFCASRAPGTGTNYGYTFGSGTRLTVV.

The chain joins TRBV5-1 to TRBJ2-2; 7 positions match TRBD1. The CDR3 has 17 amino acids. CDR1 SGHRS and CDR2 YFSETQ come from the germline V gene. J gave up 4 bases and V 3 bases, and 12 bases lay outside the gene matches. CDR3 coding DNA: TGCGCCAGCAGCTACCAAGGCGGTGCAGGGGGCACCGGGGAGCTGTTTTTT. The encoded protein is CASSYQGGAGGTGELFF. The full variable domain, completed using reference TRBV5-1 and TRBJ2-2, is KAGVTQTPRYLIKTRGQQVTLSCSPISGHRSVSWYQQTPGQGLQFLFEYFSETQRNKGNFPGRFSGRQFSNSRSEMNVSTLELGDSALYLCASSYQGGAGGTGELFFGEGSRLTVL.

The V gene is TRBV30, the J gene TRBJ1-1, with D possibly matching TRBD1 (6 bases). CDR3 length: 13 amino acids. Trimming took 5 bases from V and 7 from J, leaving 17 bases between them. The germline V gene has CDR1 GTSNPN and CDR2 SVGIG (reference sequence). CDR3 in DNA: TGTGCCTGGGCAAGAAGGGGGTTGAATGAAGCTTTCTTT. Amino acid sequence: CAWARRGLNEAFF.

This rearrangement joins TRBV11-2 to TRBJ2-1; TRBD1 might be the D (5 bases). The germline CDR1 and CDR2 sequences are SGHAT and FQNNGV. The CDR3 consists of 14 residues. V shed 5 bases and J shed 5 bases, with 13 bases lying between them. CDR3 sequence reads: CASSPRTTDNEQFF. For the CDR3, the DNA is TGTGCCAGCAGCCCCCGGACAACTGACAATGAGCAGTTCTTC. Looking up the rest from reference TRBV11-2 and TRBJ2-1 gives the full variable domain: EAGVAQSPRYKIIEKRQSVAFWCNPISGHATLYWYQQILGQGPKLLIQFQNNGVVDDSQLPKDRFSAERLKGVDSTLKIQPAKLEDSAVYLCASSPRTTDNEQFFGPGTRLTVL.